Described below is a single T cell receptor (beta chain) sequence and its context. Its antigen remains unidentified. Nothing much larger sits one base from this clone, and base qualities are not available. This specimen belongs to a study of T cell responses to AZD1222 COVID-19 vaccine (dated by TCRdb to the early 2020s). Background for the entire study: TCR sequencing covered fewer than 250 trial participants: 200 to 220 given two doses of AZD1222 and 26 given two doses of MenACWY control vaccine. Trial participants were enrolled by age into subgroups of 18-55, 56-69 and 70-plus years, and about 150, 27 and 61 TCR-sequenced participants, respectively, were included in these subgroups.

The CDR3 regions of human TCRbeta chains were subjected to immunosequencing. In the paper's pipeline: TCRs in the repertoires were compared against a reference library of SARS-CoV-2-specific TCRs that had been generated with the MIRA antigen-specificity platform. Breadth was defined as the fraction of unique TCRs that were SARS-CoV-2-associated. Depth was defined as the fraction of total T cells that were SARS-CoV-2-associated. Using the MIRA data, each spike-specific TCR was mapped to the spike region that the TCR reacts to and placed in a CD4 or CD8 class. Log10-transformed breadth and depth values were compared by one-way ANOVA with Sidak's multiple comparisons tests. In its TCRdb copy, this immuneACCESS table keeps in-frame sequences only and misses some clones. Where compared with another copy, unresolved V genes explain less than half of these, and the others have no known cause. That table furnishes V, J and clone size, whereas the DNA furnished D and trimming. The sample table shows some 150,000 clones, and approximately 89% are seen once. Under 2% of the sample comes from the top ten.

Overall study outcomes, separate from this receptor: Because no samples from the day 14 peak response were available, repertoires could be characterized only after the peak T cell response. Conclusions about previously exposed vaccinees are limited because only six or seven AZD1222 recipients were SARS-CoV-2 seropositive at baseline. Epitopes outside the regions mutated in the B.1.351 and B.1.1.7 variants were reportedly recognized by nearly half of the unique spike-specific TCRs. The 56-69-year group was small, and its depth increase did not reach significance, likely because of low power. CD4 TCRs associated with the vaccine covered the entire spike protein, and the dominant responses were in regions 160-218 and 743-854. Participants were mostly white British, with more females than males. The authors suggested clonal diversity may have been underestimated. Spike-specific TCR breadth and depth rose significantly after two AZD1222 doses compared with day 0 and with MenACWY recipients.

The time point label of this sample denotes: about 28 days (+/-7) after the second vaccine dose. AZD1222 recipients whose second dose came at about 4 weeks and those whose second dose came at about 12 weeks were combined into one group, since spike-specific TCR depth and breadth did not differ between the two schedules. Vaccinee samples were obtained from the UK trials COV001 and COV002, which included a single-blind randomized controlled phase 2/3 trial of AZD1222 (ChAdOx1 nCoV-19) in healthy adults. For TCRbeta chain sequencing, PBMC samples from trial participants were taken at day 0 and at day 28 after the second dose. The CDR3 runs 15 amino acids, cysteine and phenylalanine included. Kept here is only the CDR3 DNA, which spans 45 bases and is read in frame from base 1. Here V drops 8 bases and J drops 2 bases, and the junction holds 4 bases not matched to any gene. As encoded in the germline V gene, CDR1 is SNHLY while CDR2 is FYNNEI.

The sequence derives from an adult who received the AZD1222 COVID-19 vaccine. Here the chain combines TRBV2 and TRBJ2-3, with TRBD2 identical over 13 junction bases. The specimen comprised peripheral blood, sampled 28 days after the second AZD1222 dose. The DNA sequence is given as TGTGCCAGCGTAGGGACTAGCGGGACCACAGATACGCAGTATTTT. Its coded protein is CASVGTSGTTDTQYF.